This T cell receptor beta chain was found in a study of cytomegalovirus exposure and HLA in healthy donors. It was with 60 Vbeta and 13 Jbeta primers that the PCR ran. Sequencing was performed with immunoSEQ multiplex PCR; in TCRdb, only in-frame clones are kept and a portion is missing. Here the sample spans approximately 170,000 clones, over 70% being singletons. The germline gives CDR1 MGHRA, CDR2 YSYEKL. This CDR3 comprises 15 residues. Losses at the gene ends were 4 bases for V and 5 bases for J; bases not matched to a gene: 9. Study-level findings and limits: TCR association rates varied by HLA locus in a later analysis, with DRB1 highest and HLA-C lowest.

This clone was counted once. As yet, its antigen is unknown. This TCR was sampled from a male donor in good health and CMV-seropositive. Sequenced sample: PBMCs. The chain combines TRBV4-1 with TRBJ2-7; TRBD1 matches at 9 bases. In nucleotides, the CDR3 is TGCGCCAGCAGCCGAAAACAGGGGGCGTTGGACGAGCAGTACTTC. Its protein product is CASSRKQGALDEQYF.